This T cell receptor (beta chain) was profiled in a study of cytomegalovirus exposure and HLA in healthy donors. The study, taken as a whole, reports: A later analysis reportedly found fewer N-insertions in an Asian-associated ancestry cluster than the roughly 730-donor mean.

Comment on this clone: Antigen specificity is unknown.

The CDR3 runs 17 residues. Germline loops: CDR1 SGHKS, CDR2 YYEKEE (reference sequence). V lost 6 bases to trimming and J lost 0 bases; unmatched junction nucleotides: 7. The PCR contained 60 Vbeta and 13 Jbeta primers. TCRdb's copy holds only in-frame clones and misses some; the assay was immunoSEQ multiplex PCR. This sample has approximately 170,000 clones, with around 84% found just once. The sample comprised PBMCs. The chain recombines TRBV5-5 with TRBJ2-6; 9 nucleotides match TRBD2. The sequence derives from a boy between 2 and 10 years old in good health and CMV-seronegative. DNA for the CDR3: TGTGCCAGCACCCGTAGCGGGAGTGTCTCTGGGGCCAACGTCCTGACTTTC. The encoded protein is CASTRSGSVSGANVLTF.